This T cell receptor beta chain emerged from a study of T cell responses to AZD1222 COVID-19 vaccine. The repertoire was sequenced with immunoSEQ multiplex PCR; TCRdb's copy has only in-frame clones and lacks some. The data contain 85,000 to 90,000 clones, more than 75% of them singletons. CDR1 and CDR2 (germline): SGHTA, FQGNSA. The CDR3 sequence is 14 residues long. Trimming removed 2 bases from V and 3 bases from J, with 8 bases in between. The TCR comes from an adult in good health. The V gene is TRBV7-2, the J gene TRBJ1-5; D perhaps matches TRBD1 (5 bases). The sample here was peripheral blood, taken on day 0 of MenACWY control vaccination. CDR3 coding DNA: TGTGCCAGCAGCTTACGGGGGATCAATCAGCCCCAGCATTTT. This codes for CASSLRGINQPQHF. The whole variable domain, remainder taken from reference TRBV7-2 and TRBJ1-5, is GAGVSQSPSNKVTEKGKDVELRCDPISGHTALYWYRQSLGQGLEFLIYFQGNSAPDKSGLPSDRFSAERTGGSVSTLTIQRTQQEDSAVYLCASSLRGINQPQHFGDGTRLSIL.